This TCR beta chain was captured in a study of shared T cell receptors in the human thymus. The CDR3 extends over 15 amino acids. The ends were cut back, 1 base at V and 1 base at J, with 9 bases in the middle. CDR1 is MNHNS and CDR2 is SASEGT in the germline V gene. This table comes from immunoSEQ multiplex PCR, and its TCRdb copy is limited to in-frame clones, with some not included. Among about 380,000 clones listed, more than 85% were seen once. The source material was thymocytes. This sequence joins TRBV6-1 and TRBJ2-3; tentative D call: TRBD1 (6 bases). The sequence derives from a human donor. CDR3 amino acids: CASSEGHRGTDTQYF. The CDR3 coding sequence is TGTGCCAGCAGTGAAGGCCACAGGGGCACAGATACGCAGTATTTT.